This TCR beta chain was captured by sequencing in a study of T cells in Graves' hyperthyroidism and ophthalmopathy. CDR1 and CDR2 from the germline V gene are SGHTA and FQGNSA. The CDR3 extends over 15 amino acids. Clinicians diagnosed patients from clinical symptoms, serum thyroxine and TRAb, thyroid ultrasound and orbital computed tomography. This clonotype has at least ten counts. At one end, the junction sequence differs from germline, possibly due to a read error. There were TCR beta CDR3 regions amplified from RNA transcripts. An initial round of RT-PCR targeting the TCR CDR3 relied on the HTBI primer set. TCRdb reanalysed the multiplex PCR reads using MiXCR and keeps one entry per CDR3 protein. Here the sample spans about 290,000 distinct CDR3 sequences, approximately 12% being singletons.

This sequence originates from a woman younger than 45 with Graves' hyperthyroidism that later progressed to Graves' ophthalmopathy. Sequenced material: blood. J is TRBJ1-2 and V is TRBV7-2, with 10 bases fitting TRBD1. The CDR3 sequence is CASTLGTGDRYGYTF. Here the CDR3 DNA reads TGTGCCAGCACCTTAGGGACAGGGGACCGCTATGGCTACACCTTC.